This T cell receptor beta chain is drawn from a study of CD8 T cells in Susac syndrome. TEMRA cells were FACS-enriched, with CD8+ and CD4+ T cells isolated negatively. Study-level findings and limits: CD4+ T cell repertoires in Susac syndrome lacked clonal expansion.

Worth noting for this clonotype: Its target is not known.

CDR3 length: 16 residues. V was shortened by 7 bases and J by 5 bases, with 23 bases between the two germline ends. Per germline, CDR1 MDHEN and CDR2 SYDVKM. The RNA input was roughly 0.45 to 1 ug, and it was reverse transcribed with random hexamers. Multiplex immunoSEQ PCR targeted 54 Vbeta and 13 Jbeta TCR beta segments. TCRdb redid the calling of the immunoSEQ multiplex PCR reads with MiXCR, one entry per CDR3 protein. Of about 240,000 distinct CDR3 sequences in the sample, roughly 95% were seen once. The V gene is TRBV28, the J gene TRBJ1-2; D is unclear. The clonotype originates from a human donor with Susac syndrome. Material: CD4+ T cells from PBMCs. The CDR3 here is CASTNPTGLLGYGYTF. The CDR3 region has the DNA TGTGCCAGCACCAACCCGACGGGTCTACTTGGTTATGGCTACACCTTC.